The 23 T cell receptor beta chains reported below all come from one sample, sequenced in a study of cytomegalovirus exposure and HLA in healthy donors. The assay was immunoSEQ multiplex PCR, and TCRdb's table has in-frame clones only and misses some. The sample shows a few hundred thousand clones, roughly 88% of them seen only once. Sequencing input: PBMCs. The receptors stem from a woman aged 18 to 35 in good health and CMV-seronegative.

CDR3 amino acids: CASSQLGQETGEQFF. The DNA for the CDR3 is TGTGCCAGCAGCCAACTAGGTCAGGAGACGGGTGAGCAGTTCTTC. The chain combines TRBV7-3 with TRBJ2-1, with a tentative D call TRBD2 (5 bases). The germline V and J ends were trimmed by 5 bases and 9 bases, with 20 bases remaining between them. This CDR3 comprises 15 residues. Germline values: CDR1 SGHTA, CDR2 FQGTGA. The full variable domain, its missing parts supplied by reference TRBV7-3 and TRBJ2-1, is GAGVSQTPSNKVTEKGKYVELRCDPISGHTALYWYRQSLGQGPEFLIYFQGTGAADDSGLPNDRFFAVRPEGSVSTLKIQRTERGDSAVYLCASSQLGQETGEQFFGPGTRLTVL.

CDR3 sequence (DNA): TGCGCCAGCAGCCAAGATCGGATAGCGGCCAACACCGGGGAGCTGTTTTTT. The encoded protein is CASSQDRIAANTGELFF. The V call is TRBV4-1, the J call TRBJ2-2; TRBD2 might be the D (6 bases). V shed 0 bases and J shed 2 bases, with 13 bases lying between them. The CDR3 has 17 amino acids. From germline, CDR1 is MGHRA and CDR2 YSYEKL.

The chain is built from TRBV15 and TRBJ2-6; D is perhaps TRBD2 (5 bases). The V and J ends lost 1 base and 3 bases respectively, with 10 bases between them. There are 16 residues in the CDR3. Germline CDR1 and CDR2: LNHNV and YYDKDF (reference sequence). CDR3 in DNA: TGTGCCACCAGCAGAGTCGAGGGTGGTGGGGCCAACGTCCTGACTTTC. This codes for CATSRVEGGGANVLTF.

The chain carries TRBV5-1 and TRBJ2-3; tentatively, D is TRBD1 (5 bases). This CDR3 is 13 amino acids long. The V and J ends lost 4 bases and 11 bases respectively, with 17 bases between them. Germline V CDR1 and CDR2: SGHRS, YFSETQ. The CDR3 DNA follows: TGCGCCAGCAGCCCTGGCCCTGCAAGGGGGCAGTATTTT. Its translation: CASSPGPARGQYF.

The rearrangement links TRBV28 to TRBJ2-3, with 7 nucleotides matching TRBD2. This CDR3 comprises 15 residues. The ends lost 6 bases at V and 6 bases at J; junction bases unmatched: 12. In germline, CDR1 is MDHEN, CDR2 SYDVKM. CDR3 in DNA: TGTGCCAGCAGCGATCCTCGGGGGGAAGGCGATACGCAGTATTTT. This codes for CASSDPRGEGDTQYF.

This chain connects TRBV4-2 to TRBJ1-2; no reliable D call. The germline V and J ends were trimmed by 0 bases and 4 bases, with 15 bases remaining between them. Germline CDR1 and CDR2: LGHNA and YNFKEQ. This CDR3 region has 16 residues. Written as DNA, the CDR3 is TGTGCCAGCAGCCAAGATTTGGGCACGAACGGCTATGGCTACACCTTC. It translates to CASSQDLGTNGYGYTF.

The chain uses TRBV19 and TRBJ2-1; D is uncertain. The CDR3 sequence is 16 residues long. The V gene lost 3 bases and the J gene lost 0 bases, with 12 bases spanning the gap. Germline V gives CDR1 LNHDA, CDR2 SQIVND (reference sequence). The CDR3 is CASSITVPSSYNEQFF. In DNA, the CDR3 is TGTGCCAGTAGTATTACAGTTCCGAGCTCCTACAATGAGCAGTTCTTC.

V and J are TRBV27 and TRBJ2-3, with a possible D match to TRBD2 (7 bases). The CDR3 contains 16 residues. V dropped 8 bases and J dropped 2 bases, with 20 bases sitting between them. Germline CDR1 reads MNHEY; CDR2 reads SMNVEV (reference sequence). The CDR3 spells CASRGAGGGPTDTQYF. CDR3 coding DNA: TGTGCCAGCCGCGGCGCCGGCGGGGGCCCCACAGATACGCAGTATTTT.

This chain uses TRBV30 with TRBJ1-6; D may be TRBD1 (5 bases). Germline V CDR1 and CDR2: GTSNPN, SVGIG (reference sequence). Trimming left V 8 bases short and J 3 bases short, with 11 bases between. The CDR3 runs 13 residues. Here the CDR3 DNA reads TGTGCCAGTGACAGCGACTATAATTCACCCCTCCACTTT. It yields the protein CASDSDYNSPLHF. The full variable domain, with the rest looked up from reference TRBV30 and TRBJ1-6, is SQTIHQWPATLVQPVGSPLSLECTVEGTSNPNLYWYRQAAGRGLQLLFYSVGIGQISSEVPQNLSASRPQDRQFILSSKKLLLSDSGFYLCASDSDYNSPLHFGNGTRLTVT.

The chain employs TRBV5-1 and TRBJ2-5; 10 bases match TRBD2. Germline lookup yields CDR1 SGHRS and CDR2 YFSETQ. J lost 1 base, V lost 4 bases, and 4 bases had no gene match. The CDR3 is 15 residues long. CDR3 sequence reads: CASSRRTSGQETQYF. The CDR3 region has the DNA TGCGCCAGCAGCCGACGGACTAGCGGCCAAGAGACCCAGTACTTC.

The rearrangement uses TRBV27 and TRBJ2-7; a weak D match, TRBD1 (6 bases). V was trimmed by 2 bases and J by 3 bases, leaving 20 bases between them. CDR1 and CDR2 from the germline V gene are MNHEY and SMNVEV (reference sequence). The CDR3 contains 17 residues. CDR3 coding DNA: TGTGCCAGCAGTTTAGCTTCCCCTGAGTGGGGGCGCTACGAGCAGTACTTC. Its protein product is CASSLASPEWGRYEQYF.

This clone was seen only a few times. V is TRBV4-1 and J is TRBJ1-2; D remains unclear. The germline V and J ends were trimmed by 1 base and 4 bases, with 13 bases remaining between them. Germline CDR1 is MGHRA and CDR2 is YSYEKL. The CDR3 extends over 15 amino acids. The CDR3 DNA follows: TGCGCCAGCAGCCAAGGAACCTTTCTGGCCTATGGCTACACCTTC. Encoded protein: CASSQGTFLAYGYTF.

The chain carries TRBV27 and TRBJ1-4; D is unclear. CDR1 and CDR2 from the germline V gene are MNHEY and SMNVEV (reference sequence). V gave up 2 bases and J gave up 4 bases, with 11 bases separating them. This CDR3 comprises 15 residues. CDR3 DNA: TGTGCCAGCAGTTTAGGCTGGGCTGGTAATGAAAAACTGTTTTTT. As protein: CASSLGWAGNEKLFF.

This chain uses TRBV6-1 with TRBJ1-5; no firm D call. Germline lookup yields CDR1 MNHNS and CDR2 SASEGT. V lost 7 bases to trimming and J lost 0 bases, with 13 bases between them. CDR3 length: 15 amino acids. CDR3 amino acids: CASTRDGSSNQPQHF. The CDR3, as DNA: TGTGCCAGCACCCGAGACGGGAGTAGCAATCAGCCCCAGCATTTT.

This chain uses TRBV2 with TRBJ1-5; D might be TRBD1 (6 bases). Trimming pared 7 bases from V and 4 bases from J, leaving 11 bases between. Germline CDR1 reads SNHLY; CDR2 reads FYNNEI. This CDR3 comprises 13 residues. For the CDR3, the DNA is TGTGCCAGCACCCCCGGACAGAATCAGCCCCAGCATTTT. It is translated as CASTPGQNQPQHF.

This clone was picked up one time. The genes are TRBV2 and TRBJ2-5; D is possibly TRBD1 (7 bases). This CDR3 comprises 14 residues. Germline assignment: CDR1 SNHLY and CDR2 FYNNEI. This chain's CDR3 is CASRRGQLMETQYF. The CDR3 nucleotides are TGTGCATCCAGGAGGGGGCAGCTCATGGAGACCCAGTACTTC.

CDR3 DNA: TGCGCCAGCAGCTTGCCCGGGGACTATGGCTACACCTTC. Translation: CASSLPGDYGYTF. The rearrangement uses TRBV5-1 and TRBJ1-2; no definite D call. The CDR3 runs to 13 residues. V was cut by 1 base and J by 3 bases, with 7 bases left in between. Per germline, CDR1 SGHRS and CDR2 YFSETQ.

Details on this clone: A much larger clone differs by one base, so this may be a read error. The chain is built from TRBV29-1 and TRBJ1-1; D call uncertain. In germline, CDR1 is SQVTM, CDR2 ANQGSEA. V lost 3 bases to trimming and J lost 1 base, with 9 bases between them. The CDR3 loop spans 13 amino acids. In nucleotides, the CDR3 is TGCAGCGTTGATAAGGGAGGGAACACTGAAGCTTTCTTT. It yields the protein CSVDKGGNTEAFF. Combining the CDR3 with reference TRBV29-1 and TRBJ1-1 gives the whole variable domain SAVISQKPSRDICQRGTSLTIQCQVDSQVTMMFWYRQQPGQSLTLIATANQGSEATYESGFVIDKFPISRPNLTFSTLTVSNMSPEDSSIYLCSVDKGGNTEAFFGQGTRLTVV.

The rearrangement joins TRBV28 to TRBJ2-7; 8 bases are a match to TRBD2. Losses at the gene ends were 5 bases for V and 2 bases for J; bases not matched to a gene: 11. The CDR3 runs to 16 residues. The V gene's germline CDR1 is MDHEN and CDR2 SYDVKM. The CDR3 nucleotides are TGTGCCAGCAGTCAGGCCGGAGGCGGGAGGACCTACGAGCAGTACTTC. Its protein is CASSQAGGGRTYEQYF.

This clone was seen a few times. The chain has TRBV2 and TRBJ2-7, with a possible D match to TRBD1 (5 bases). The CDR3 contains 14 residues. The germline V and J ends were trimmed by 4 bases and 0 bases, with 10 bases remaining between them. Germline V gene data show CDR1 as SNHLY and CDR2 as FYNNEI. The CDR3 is CASSVDSSSYEQYF. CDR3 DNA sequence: TGTGCCAGCAGTGTCGACAGCAGCTCCTACGAGCAGTACTTC.

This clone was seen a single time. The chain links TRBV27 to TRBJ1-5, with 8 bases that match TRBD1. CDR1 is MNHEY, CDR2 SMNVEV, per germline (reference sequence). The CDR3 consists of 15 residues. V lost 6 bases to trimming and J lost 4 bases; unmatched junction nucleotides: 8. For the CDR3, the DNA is TGTGCCAGCAGCGATCAGGGGGCAAGGAATCAGCCCCAGCATTTT. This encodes CASSDQGARNQPQHF.

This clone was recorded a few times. CDR3 region: CASSLGTGWEYEQYF. DNA of the CDR3: TGTGCCAGCAGCTTAGGGACAGGGTGGGAATACGAGCAGTACTTC. This chain connects TRBV7-2 to TRBJ2-7; 8 bases map to TRBD1. The CDR3 is 15 residues long. Germline CDR1 reads SGHTA; CDR2 reads FQGNSA. V lost 1 base, J lost 4 bases, and 6 bases stayed unmatched.

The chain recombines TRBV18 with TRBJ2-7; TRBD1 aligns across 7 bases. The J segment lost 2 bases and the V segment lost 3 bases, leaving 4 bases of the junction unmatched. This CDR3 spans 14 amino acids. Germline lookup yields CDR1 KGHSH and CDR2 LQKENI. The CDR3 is CASSPRDSTYEQYF. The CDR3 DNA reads TGTGCCAGCTCACCCCGGGACAGCACCTACGAGCAGTACTTC.